The 21 T cell receptor beta chains presented below share a single source sample, sequenced in a study of T cell clonotyping in hematopoietic cell transplantation. Only in-frame clones appear in the TCRdb table, and some are missing; sequencing was by immunoSEQ multiplex PCR. The table has over 6,000 clones, 80% to 90% seen once. The specimen was peripheral blood mononuclear cells, collected 100 days after allogeneic stem cell transplant. The source of these receptors is a female patient aged 40 to 55 who had an allogeneic stem cell transplant from a related donor, so the T cells may come from the graft donor. Some clones in this sample may be carry-over from other donors' samples.

The genes are TRBV21-1 and TRBJ1-1; the D call in the table, TRBD1, was not verified against the DNA. TRBV21-1 is designated a pseudogene. The CDR3 spans 17 residues. The CDR3 DNA reads TGTGCCAGCAGCAAAGCAAGGACAGGGGGCCCGAACACTGAAGCTTTCTTT. The encoded protein is CASSKARTGGPNTEAFF.

The chain recombines TRBV28 with TRBJ2-1; 7 nucleotides match TRBD1. The length of the CDR3 is 14 residues. Trimming at V came to 2 bases and at J to 3 bases, leaving 1 base not matched to a gene. From germline, CDR1 is MDHEN and CDR2 SYDVKM. The chain's CDR3 is CASSLPGGYNEQFF. Here the CDR3 DNA reads TGTGCCAGCAGTTTACCAGGGGGCTACAATGAGCAGTTCTTC.

The chain carries TRBV21-1 and TRBJ1-1. TRBV21-1 is deemed a pseudogene. The CDR3 is made up of 11 amino acids. The CDR3 DNA follows: TGTGCCAGCCCGGGGGTCACTGAAGCTTTCTTT. Protein product: CASPGVTEAFF.

This chain uses TRBV19 with TRBJ1-2; D is undetermined. CDR3 length: 14 amino acids. V lost 3 bases, J lost 8 bases, and 16 bases lay in between. Germline loops: CDR1 LNHDA, CDR2 SQIVND (reference sequence). CDR3 in amino acids: CASSINPATSGYTF. CDR3 coding DNA: TGTGCCAGTAGTATCAACCCGGCAACTTCAGGCTACACCTTC.

This chain joins TRBV6-1 and TRBJ2-1; 8 bases are a match to TRBD2. From germline, CDR1 is MNHNS and CDR2 SASEGT. The J segment lost 12 bases and the V segment lost 1 base, leaving 11 bases of the junction unmatched. The CDR3 is 15 residues long. Here the CDR3 DNA reads TGTGCCAGCAGTGAAGAGGAAGGGACTAGTAAGACGCAGTTCTTC. This sequence encodes CASSEEEGTSKTQFF.

The V and J genes are TRBV7-9 and TRBJ2-2; 7 positions agree with TRBD1. The CDR3 is 13 residues long. Germline trimming cut 8 bases from V and 7 bases from J; bases unmatched to any gene: 7. Germline V gene lookup returns CDR1 SEHNR and CDR2 FQNEAQ (reference sequence). DNA of the CDR3: TGTGCCAGCGGCGAACAGGGGAACGGGGAGCTGTTTTTT. It specifies CASGEQGNGELFF.

The V call is TRBV6-4, the J call TRBJ2-3; TRBD2 agrees at 9 bases. V lost 4 bases to trimming and J lost 2 bases; unmatched junction nucleotides: 4. This CDR3 is built from 15 residues. Germline CDR1 reads MRHNA; CDR2 reads SNTAGT. The CDR3 reads CASSALAGSTDTQYF. In nucleotides, the CDR3 is TGTGCCAGCAGTGCTCTAGCGGGATCCACAGATACGCAGTATTTT.

The chain couples TRBV11-3 to TRBJ2-7, with 12 bases that match TRBD2. The CDR3 is made up of 16 amino acids. The trim removed 1 base at V and 6 bases at J, leaving 7 bases unmatched. The germline V gene encodes CDR1 SGHNT and CDR2 YENEEA. The CDR3 protein is CASSLGLAGGKGEQYF. As DNA, the CDR3 is TGTGCCAGCAGCTTAGGGCTAGCGGGAGGGAAAGGCGAGCAGTACTTC.

The chain recombines TRBV11-2 with TRBJ2-7; D not resolved. The V and J ends lost 1 base and 0 bases respectively, with 7 bases between them. Germline CDR1 and CDR2: SGHAT and FQNNGV. The CDR3 contains 14 residues. The CDR3 nucleotides are TGTGCCAGCAGCTTAGGGTTCAGCTCCTACGAGCAGTACTTC. It yields the protein CASSLGFSSYEQYF.

The rearrangement uses TRBV7-9 and TRBJ2-7; TRBD2 matches 10 bases. Germline assignment: CDR1 SEHNR and CDR2 FQNEAQ (reference sequence). The trim removed 3 bases at V and 2 bases at J, leaving 4 bases unmatched. This CDR3 region has 15 residues. CDR3 amino acids: CASSLGLATTYEQYF. The CDR3 DNA reads as TGTGCCAGCAGCTTGGGACTAGCGACTACCTACGAGCAGTACTTC.

The rearrangement links TRBV6-6 to TRBJ2-7, with D maybe TRBD1 (6 bases). The germline gives CDR1 MNHNY, CDR2 SVGAGI (reference sequence). CDR3 length: 14 amino acids. Trimming cost V 6 bases and J 2 bases, with 14 bases left between them. The CDR3 DNA reads TGTGCCAGCAGACGGACAGACTCCACCTACGAGCAGTACTTC. Its protein product is CASRRTDSTYEQYF.

The CDR3 DNA is TGTGCCAGCAGTTACCGCGGGACGGGCTTGCGCGGGGAGCTGTTTTTT. This codes for CASSYRGTGLRGELFF. The rearrangement joins TRBV6-5 to TRBJ2-2; a possible D gene is TRBD2 (6 bases). Germline CDR1 MNHEY, CDR2 SVGAGI. The length of the CDR3 is 16 residues. V lost 2 bases and J lost 7, with 17 bases in between.

This clone has more than one count but fewer than ten. The V gene is TRBV7-2, the J gene TRBJ2-7; 7 positions match TRBD2. The CDR3 consists of 15 residues. CDR1 and CDR2 from the germline V gene are SGHTA and FQGNSA. With V trimmed by 5 bases and J by 2 bases, 9 bases remained unmatched. The CDR3 coding sequence is TGTGCCAGCAGCCCCCAAACTAGCGACCCCTACGAGCAGTACTTC. Encoded protein: CASSPQTSDPYEQYF. Variable domain in full (rest from reference TRBV7-2 and TRBJ2-7): GAGVSQSPSNKVTEKGKDVELRCDPISGHTALYWYRQSLGQGLEFLIYFQGNSAPDKSGLPSDRFSAERTGGSVSTLTIQRTQQEDSAVYLCASSPQTSDPYEQYFGPGTRLTVT.

The gene calls are TRBV27 and TRBJ1-1; no clear D gene. This CDR3 is built from 14 residues. Germline loops: CDR1 MNHEY, CDR2 SMNVEV (reference sequence). With 5 bases removed from V and 1 base from J, the gap between germline ends came to 11 bases. Here the CDR3 reads CASSPLTENTEAFF. The CDR3 DNA sequence: TGTGCCAGCAGTCCCCTGACGGAGAACACTGAAGCTTTCTTT.

This rearrangement joins TRBV18 to TRBJ2-7; D possibly corresponds to TRBD1 (6 bases). In germline, CDR1 is KGHSH, CDR2 LQKENI. The CDR3 length is 14 residues. V was pared by 3 bases and J by 6 bases, with 15 bases between. Here the CDR3 reads CASSPSQGLREQYF. The CDR3 bases are TGTGCCAGCTCACCTTCTCAGGGGTTGCGCGAGCAGTACTTC.

This sequence joins TRBV6-5 and TRBJ1-1, with 9 positions matching TRBD1. Germline V gene lookup returns CDR1 MNHEY and CDR2 SVGAGI. This CDR3 contains 15 residues. J was trimmed by 6 bases and V by 0 bases; bases with no gene match: 5. The chain's CDR3 is CASSYSGQGGAEAFF. The CDR3 region has the DNA TGTGCCAGCAGTTACTCGGGACAGGGTGGAGCTGAAGCTTTCTTT.

This sequence joins TRBV11-2 and TRBJ2-4; the match to TRBD2 covers 8 bases. The V gene end was trimmed by 5 bases and the J gene end by 1 base; junction bases not matched to a gene: 4. CDR1 SGHAT and CDR2 FQNNGV come from the germline V gene. There are 15 residues in the CDR3. This CDR3 reads CASSAGGSAKNIQYF. The CDR3 DNA reads as TGTGCCAGCAGCGCGGGGGGTTCGGCCAAAAACATTCAGTACTTC.

V usage is TRBV7-2 and J usage is TRBJ1-2; the D gene is possibly TRBD1 (5 bases). V gave up 4 bases and J gave up 0 bases, with 6 bases separating them. Germline CDR1 reads SGHTA; CDR2 reads FQGNSA. The CDR3 covers 13 residues. The CDR3 is CASSSRANYGYTF. The DNA of the CDR3 is TGTGCCAGCAGCTCCAGGGCTAACTATGGCTACACCTTC. The whole variable domain, remainder taken from reference TRBV7-2 and TRBJ1-2, is GAGVSQSPSNKVTEKGKDVELRCDPISGHTALYWYRQSLGQGLEFLIYFQGNSAPDKSGLPSDRFSAERTGGSVSTLTIQRTQQEDSAVYLCASSSRANYGYTFGSGTRLTVV.

In this sample, this clone is large (0.1 to 1%). The rearrangement uses TRBV12-1 and TRBJ2-3; the table's D call TRBD2 went unverified against the DNA. TRBV12-1 is marked as a pseudogene. The CDR3 extends over 18 amino acids. This CDR3 is CASSFGGTCGRGTDTQYF. Written as DNA, the CDR3 is TGTGCCAGCAGCTTTGGCGGGACTTGCGGGAGGGGAACAGATACGCAGTATTTT.

V usage is TRBV28 and J usage is TRBJ2-7; D not certain. The CDR3 loop spans 13 amino acids. Germline V lookup: CDR1 MDHEN, CDR2 SYDVKM. V lost 6 bases and J 3 bases, leaving 12 bases between the germline ends. As DNA, the CDR3 is TGTGCCAGCAGGCCCGGATCAGGCTACGAGCAGTACTTC. It encodes CASRPGSGYEQYF. The variable domain in full, with the rest retrieved from reference TRBV28 and TRBJ2-7, is DVKVTQSSRYLVKRTGEKVFLECVQDMDHENMFWYRQDPGLGLRLIYFSYDVKMKEKGDIPEGYSVSREKKERFSLILESASTNQTSMYLCASRPGSGYEQYFGPGTRLTVT.

V gene TRBV28 combines with J gene TRBJ1-5, with 9 bases matching TRBD1. This CDR3 contains 17 residues. From germline, CDR1 is MDHEN and CDR2 SYDVKM. V was pared by 3 bases and J by 2 bases, with 8 bases of the junction left unmatched. The CDR3 sequence is CASSFGGQGMGNQPQHF. The CDR3 region has the DNA TGTGCCAGCAGTTTTGGTGGACAGGGGATGGGCAATCAGCCCCAGCATTTT.